This T cell receptor beta chain stems from a study of T cell responses to AZD1222 COVID-19 vaccine. CDR1 and CDR2 (germline): SGHRS, YFSETQ. Trimming stripped 3 bases from V and 1 base from J, with 13 bases between. This CDR3 has 16 amino acids. This clone showed up just once. Sequencing used immunoSEQ multiplex PCR; TCRdb keeps in-frame clones, though not all of them. The sample contains more than 95,000 clones, approximately 89% of which appear only once. The TCR sequence derives from an adult in good health. The V and J genes are TRBV5-1 and TRBJ2-2; no clear D. This specimen consisted of peripheral blood, obtained on day 0 of AZD1222 vaccination. This CDR3 reads CASSSSLLLNTGELFF. Written as DNA, the CDR3 is TGCGCCAGCAGCTCCTCTTTACTCTTGAACACCGGGGAGCTGTTTTTT.